These 32 T cell receptor beta chains were all obtained from the same sample, sequenced in a study of cytomegalovirus exposure and HLA in healthy donors. Primers included in the PCR were 60 Vbeta and 13 Jbeta primers. This table comes from immunoSEQ multiplex PCR, and its TCRdb copy is limited to in-frame clones, with some not included. The profile covers around 38,000 clones, with approximately 66% appearing a single time and roughly 18% taken by the ten largest. Sequenced sample: PBMCs. All receptors derive from a middle-aged man in good health and CMV-seropositive.

The chain couples TRBV7-2 to TRBJ1-5; unclear D gene. V was trimmed by 5 bases and J by 4 bases, leaving 9 bases between them. CDR1 is SGHTA, CDR2 FQGNSA, per germline. The CDR3 has 13 residues. For the CDR3, the DNA is TGTGCCAGCAGCCCCAACTGGAATCAGCCCCAGCATTTT. Translating gives CASSPNWNQPQHF.

This rearrangement joins TRBV7-2 to TRBJ1-5, with no clear D. CDR1 and CDR2 from the germline V gene are SGHTA and FQGNSA. The CDR3 is made up of 14 amino acids. Trimming shortened V by 5 bases and J by 3 bases, and 11 bases separated the two germline ends. The CDR3 DNA sequence: TGTGCCAGCAGCCGGGAGGCGACCAATCAGCCCCAGCATTTT. Translating gives CASSREATNQPQHF.

The chain recombines TRBV5-4 with TRBJ2-7; 8 bases agree with TRBD1. This CDR3 is 14 amino acids long. Trimming cost V 3 bases and J 3 bases; bases outside gene matches: 5. Germline CDR1 reads SGHNT; CDR2 reads YYREEE (reference sequence). Here the CDR3 DNA reads TGTGCCAGCAGCTCCAACAGGGGGTTCTACGAGCAGTACTTC. The encoded protein is CASSSNRGFYEQYF.

CDR3 protein: CASSPRGGEGGSPLHF. CDR3 DNA sequence: TGTGCCAGCAGTCCAAGGGGGGGGGAAGGAGGGTCACCCCTCCACTTT. The V gene is TRBV4-2, the J gene TRBJ1-6; D is perhaps TRBD1 (6 bases). Germline CDR1 is LGHNA and CDR2 is YNFKEQ. The CDR3 extends over 16 amino acids. Trimming removed 6 bases at V and 10 bases at J, with 22 bases between.

J is TRBJ1-6 and V is TRBV2; tentative D call: TRBD1 (6 bases). The CDR3 extends over 17 amino acids. Germline loops: CDR1 SNHLY, CDR2 FYNNEI. With 4 bases removed from V and 5 bases from J, the gap between germline ends came to 18 bases. CDR3 sequence: CASSALDSPFDNSPLHF. CDR3 sequence (DNA): TGTGCCAGCAGTGCCCTGGACAGCCCCTTCGATAATTCACCCCTCCACTTT.

V and J are TRBV30 and TRBJ1-6; D gene ambiguous. This CDR3 has 15 residues. The germline V gene has CDR1 GTSNPN and CDR2 SVGIG (reference sequence). Trimming took 4 bases from V and 5 from J, leaving 15 bases between them. CDR3 residues: CAWTFASGHNSPLHF. The CDR3 DNA sequence: TGTGCCTGGACTTTCGCGAGCGGCCATAATTCACCCCTCCACTTT. The variable domain in full, completed from reference TRBV30 and TRBJ1-6, reads SQTIHQWPATLVQPVGSPLSLECTVEGTSNPNLYWYRQAAGRGLQLLFYSVGIGQISSEVPQNLSASRPQDRQFILSSKKLLLSDSGFYLCAWTFASGHNSPLHFGNGTRLTVT.

A remark on this clone: The same CDR3 arises from other DNA sequences in this sample as well. J is TRBJ1-5 and V is TRBV18, with 8 bases identical to TRBD1. Germline trimming cut 6 bases from V and 2 bases from J; bases unmatched to any gene: 6. The germline V gene encodes CDR1 KGHSH and CDR2 LQKENI. The CDR3 totals 15 residues. CDR3 residues: CASSPDRGGNQPQHF. CDR3 DNA: TGTGCCAGCTCCCCCGACAGGGGTGGCAATCAGCCCCAGCATTTT.

The chain is built from TRBV11-3 and TRBJ2-3; 8 bases agree with TRBD2. Losses at the gene ends were 1 base for V and 2 bases for J; bases not matched to a gene: 5. This CDR3 contains 16 residues. Germline loops: CDR1 SGHNT, CDR2 YENEEA. Here the CDR3 DNA reads TGTGCCAGCAGCTTAGGGAATAGCGGGGCCACAGATACGCAGTATTTT. It is translated as CASSLGNSGATDTQYF.

The chain carries TRBV4-1 and TRBJ2-5, with 8 bases lining up with TRBD1. Germline V gene data show CDR1 as MGHRA and CDR2 as YSYEKL. Germline trimming cut 1 base from V and 2 bases from J; bases unmatched to any gene: 6. The CDR3 covers 16 residues. CDR3 sequence: CASSQGQGALQETQYF. The CDR3 coding sequence is TGCGCCAGCAGCCAAGGGCAGGGGGCGCTTCAAGAGACCCAGTACTTC.

The gene calls are TRBV6-1 and TRBJ2-3; a possible D gene is TRBD1 (6 bases). V lost 7 bases and J lost 3, with 8 bases in between. This CDR3 has 12 amino acids. Germline V lookup: CDR1 MNHNS, CDR2 SASEGT. The CDR3 protein is CASKGETDTQYF. In DNA form, the CDR3 reads TGTGCCAGCAAGGGGGAAACAGATACGCAGTATTTT.

The rearrangement joins TRBV5-1 to TRBJ2-2, with 9 positions matching TRBD1. Germline assignment: CDR1 SGHRS and CDR2 YFSETQ. With 5 bases clipped from V and 7 bases from J, the junction kept 6 bases outside the gene matches. The CDR3 runs 14 residues. The CDR3: CASRAGTGNGELFF. The CDR3 DNA follows: TGCGCCAGCAGGGCCGGGACAGGGAACGGGGAGCTGTTTTTT.

The chain carries TRBV14 and TRBJ1-1, with TRBD1 matching over 8 bases. V was clipped by 4 bases and J by 0 bases; unmatched bases: 4. The CDR3 is 15 residues long. Germline V gene sequence: CDR1 SGHDN, CDR2 FVKESK. The CDR3 region is CASSPDRVMNTEAFF. CDR3 coding DNA: TGTGCCAGCAGCCCGGACAGGGTAATGAACACTGAAGCTTTCTTT.

The chain carries TRBV18 and TRBJ1-1; D not resolved. The CDR3 totals 13 residues. The V gene's germline CDR1 is KGHSH and CDR2 LQKENI. Trimming shortened V by 8 bases and J by 3 bases, and 13 bases separated the two germline ends. The CDR3 sequence: CASAREFDTEAFF. For the CDR3, the DNA is TGTGCCAGCGCTCGGGAGTTCGACACTGAAGCTTTCTTT.

V and J are TRBV2 and TRBJ1-4; D is perhaps TRBD1 (6 bases). Between the trimmed V and J ends, which lost 5 bases and 6 bases, there was a span of 16 bases. The CDR3 consists of 15 residues. The germline V gene has CDR1 SNHLY and CDR2 FYNNEI. Here the CDR3 DNA reads TGTGCCAGCAGTCCCGGCGGGGGGCTATATGAAAAACTGTTTTTT. Protein product: CASSPGGGLYEKLFF. Full variable domain (rest looked up from reference TRBV2 and TRBJ1-4): EPEVTQTPSHQVTQMGQEVILRCVPISNHLYFYWYRQILGQKVEFLVSFYNNEISEKSEIFDDQFSVERPDGSNFTLKIRSTKLEDSAMYFCASSPGGGLYEKLFFGSGTQLSVL.

This rearrangement joins TRBV7-2 to TRBJ2-5; 7 bases agree with TRBD2. After removal of 1 base from V and 5 bases from J, the junction contained 1 base not matched to a gene. The germline V gene has CDR1 SGHTA and CDR2 FQGNSA. CDR3 length equals 13 residues. The CDR3 DNA follows: TGTGCCAGCAGCTTAGAGGGAGGGGAGACCCAGTACTTC. Translated, it gives CASSLEGGETQYF. The variable domain in full, with the rest retrieved from reference TRBV7-2 and TRBJ2-5, is GAGVSQSPSNKVTEKGKDVELRCDPISGHTALYWYRQSLGQGLEFLIYFQGNSAPDKSGLPSDRFSAERTGGSVSTLTIQRTQQEDSAVYLCASSLEGGETQYFGPGTRLLVL.

The chain recombines TRBV7-9 with TRBJ1-4, with D perhaps TRBD1 (5 bases). The ends were cut back, 5 bases at V and 0 bases at J, with 13 bases in the middle. This CDR3 contains 16 residues. CDR1 and CDR2 (germline): SEHNR, FQNEAQ (reference sequence). CDR3: CASSLVWGATNEKLFF. CDR3 bases: TGTGCCAGCAGCCTGGTATGGGGCGCAACTAATGAAAAACTGTTTTTT.

This clone was observed once. This chain links TRBV7-6 with TRBJ2-1; a possible D gene is TRBD2 (5 bases). The CDR3 covers 17 residues. Trimming pared 1 base from V and 0 bases from J, leaving 13 bases between. Per germline, CDR1 SGHVS and CDR2 FNYEAQ. CDR3 nucleotides: TGTGCCAGCAGCTTAGTAGGGAGTAACACCTCCTACAATGAGCAGTTCTTC. Its translation is CASSLVGSNTSYNEQFF.

This clone showed up just a few times. This chain links TRBV4-3 with TRBJ1-2, with TRBD1 matching 9 bases. The CDR3 runs 15 residues. Unmatched junction bases numbered 3, after V lost 1 base and J lost 3 bases. Germline-derived CDR1 and CDR2 are LGHNA and YSLEER. Written as DNA, the CDR3 is TGCGCCAGCAGCCAAGGACAGGGGGTTGACTATGGCTACACCTTC. Translating it yields CASSQGQGVDYGYTF.

The chain combines TRBV6-5 with TRBJ2-1; 7 positions agree with TRBD1. V shed 4 bases, J shed 4 bases, and the junction held 7 bases outside the gene matches. Germline values: CDR1 MNHEY, CDR2 SVGAGI. The CDR3 consists of 15 residues. The CDR3 DNA reads as TGTGCCAGCAGTTCTGCTATGGGACAGTACAATGAGCAGTTCTTC. Protein sequence: CASSSAMGQYNEQFF.

This clone was detected a few times. The chain links TRBV1 to TRBJ1-5; the D segment call TRBD1 is taken from the table without a DNA check. TRBV1 is a documented pseudogene. This CDR3 region has 15 residues. The DNA of the CDR3 is TGCACCAGCAGCCAAGATGGCAAATTCAATCAGCCCCAGCATTTT. Translated: CTSSQDGKFNQPQHF.

The rearrangement uses TRBV10-1 and TRBJ2-3; 11 bases map to TRBD1. Germline V gives CDR1 WNHNN, CDR2 SYGVQD (reference sequence). V shed 5 bases, J shed 7 bases, and the junction held 11 bases outside the gene matches. This CDR3 is 16 amino acids long. The CDR3: CASSNRLGQGVNTQYF. In DNA form, the CDR3 reads TGCGCCAGCAGTAATCGTTTGGGACAGGGGGTAAATACGCAGTATTTT.

The chain combines TRBV7-9 with TRBJ2-3; unclear D gene. The CDR3 has 16 amino acids. The germline V gene has CDR1 SEHNR and CDR2 FQNEAQ (reference sequence). V lost 2 bases to trimming and J lost 1 base, with 13 bases between them. In DNA, the CDR3 is TGTGCCAGCAGCTTATCAGGCCTTCCCCGCACAGATACGCAGTATTTT. It encodes CASSLSGLPRTDTQYF.

A few counts support this clone. The V gene is TRBV27, the J gene TRBJ1-1; D unresolved. CDR1 and CDR2 (germline): MNHEY, SMNVEV (reference sequence). V shed 2 bases and J shed 3 bases, with 22 bases lying between them. The CDR3 is made up of 18 amino acids. The CDR3 loop reads CASSLGPQMNLRDTEAFF. In DNA, the CDR3 is TGTGCCAGCAGTTTAGGTCCACAGATGAACCTGAGGGACACTGAAGCTTTCTTT.

The sample holds a few counts of this clone. V usage is TRBV6-6 and J usage is TRBJ2-5; D perhaps matches TRBD1 (5 bases). V lost 2 bases and J 4 bases, leaving 8 bases between the germline ends. Germline V gives CDR1 MNHNY, CDR2 SVGAGI (reference sequence). This CDR3 comprises 13 residues. The CDR3 DNA reads TGTGCCAGCAGTTACCCAGGGCTAGAGACCCAGTACTTC. It specifies CASSYPGLETQYF.

This clone was seen a handful of times. This rearrangement joins TRBV19 to TRBJ2-2, with D possibly TRBD1 on 6 matching bases. V was pared by 8 bases and J by 2 bases, with 12 bases between. The CDR3 extends over 14 amino acids. Germline V gene sequence: CDR1 LNHDA, CDR2 SQIVND (reference sequence). The CDR3, as DNA: TGTGCCAGTGGAAAGGACAGCAACACCGGGGAGCTGTTTTTT. The encoded protein is CASGKDSNTGELFF.

Here the CDR3 reads CASSLLRGGREDTQYF. CDR3 nucleotide sequence: TGTGCCAGTAGTCTACTTAGGGGGGGCCGAGAAGATACGCAGTATTTT. V usage is TRBV19 and J usage is TRBJ2-3; TRBD2 is a possible D gene (7 bases). Germline V lookup: CDR1 LNHDA, CDR2 SQIVND (reference sequence). The V end was cut by 5 bases, the J end by 5 bases, with 20 bases between. The CDR3 extends over 16 amino acids.

The count of this clone is one. The CDR3 DNA follows: TGTGCCAGCAGACCGACAGGGAGTAGCAATCAGCCCCAGCATTTT. Protein sequence: CASRPTGSSNQPQHF. The chain couples TRBV6-5 to TRBJ1-5, with TRBD1 matching over 7 bases. CDR3 size: 15 residues. The germline V gene encodes CDR1 MNHEY and CDR2 SVGAGI. The ends lost 6 bases at V and 0 bases at J; junction bases unmatched: 5.

The chain recombines TRBV4-1 with TRBJ2-3; D remains unclear. CDR3 length: 14 amino acids. Germline CDR1 reads MGHRA; CDR2 reads YSYEKL. Trimming removed 0 bases at V and 2 bases at J, with 6 bases between. CDR3 amino acids: CASSQDIPTDTQYF. CDR3 DNA sequence: TGCGCCAGCAGCCAAGATATCCCCACAGATACGCAGTATTTT.

The chain joins TRBV6-5 to TRBJ2-1; 9 bases line up with TRBD1. There are 14 residues in the CDR3. CDR1 MNHEY and CDR2 SVGAGI come from the germline V gene. After removal of 6 bases from V and 6 bases from J, the junction contained 6 bases not matched to a gene. The CDR3 is CASRRQGVGNEQFF. DNA of the CDR3: TGTGCCAGCAGACGACAGGGGGTGGGCAATGAGCAGTTCTTC.

The chain is built from TRBV9 and TRBJ2-5, with D unresolved. Germline lookup yields CDR1 SGDLS and CDR2 YYNGEE. The CDR3 length is 12 residues. The V gene lost 5 bases and the J gene lost 0 bases, with 5 bases spanning the gap. In DNA form, the CDR3 reads TGTGCCAGCAGTCGGTACCAAGAGACCCAGTACTTC. Its translation is CASSRYQETQYF.

The V call is TRBV6-1, the J call TRBJ2-7; TRBD1 matches 8 bases. CDR1 and CDR2 (germline): MNHNS, SASEGT. This CDR3 comprises 16 residues. The junction had 6 bases not matched to a gene; V was cut back by 2 bases and J by 0 bases. The DNA of the CDR3 is TGTGCCAGCAGTGAAAGGACAGGGTCAGCCTCCTACGAGCAGTACTTC. Translated, it gives CASSERTGSASYEQYF.

The genes are TRBV6-5 and TRBJ1-5; D ambiguous. CDR1 MNHEY and CDR2 SVGAGI come from the germline V gene. Deletions cut 8 bases from V and 0 bases from J, with 11 bases between. The CDR3 has 14 amino acids. The DNA for the CDR3 is TGTGCCAGCGGATGGGAGGGTAGCAATCAGCCCCAGCATTTT. Translating gives CASGWEGSNQPQHF.